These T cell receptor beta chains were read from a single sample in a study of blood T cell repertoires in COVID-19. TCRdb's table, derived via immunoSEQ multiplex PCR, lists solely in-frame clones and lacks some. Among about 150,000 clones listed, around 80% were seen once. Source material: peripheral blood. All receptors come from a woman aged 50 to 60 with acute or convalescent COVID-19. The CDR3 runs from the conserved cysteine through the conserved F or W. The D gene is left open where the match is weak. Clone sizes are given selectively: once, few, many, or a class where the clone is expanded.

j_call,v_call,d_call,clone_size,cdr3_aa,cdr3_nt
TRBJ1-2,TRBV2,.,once,CASRTIRTLNYGYTF,TGTGCCAGCAGGACCATCCGGACATTGAACTATGGCTACACCTTC
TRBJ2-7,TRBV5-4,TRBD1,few,CASSYGTGPYEQYF,TGTGCCAGCAGCTACGGGACAGGGCCCTACGAGCAGTACTTC
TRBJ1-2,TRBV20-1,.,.,CRSGGLYGYTF,TGCAGATCCGGGGGACTCTATGGCTACACCTTC
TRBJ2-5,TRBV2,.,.,CATSWGGAQETQYF,TGTGCCACGTCGTGGGGGGGGGCGCAAGAGACCCAGTACTTC
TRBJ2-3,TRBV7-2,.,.,CASSQGTLWTAQYF,TGTGCCAGCAGCCAGGGTACCCTGTGGACCGCGCAGTATTTT
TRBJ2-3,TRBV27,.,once,CASSLGGTQYF,TGTGCCAGCTCCCTAGGGGGTACGCAGTATTTT
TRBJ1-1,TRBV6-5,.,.,CASSPRMNTEAFF,TGTGCCAGCAGCCCCCGTATGAACACTGAAGCTTTCTTT
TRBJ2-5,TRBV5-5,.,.,CASSFSWTSQETQYF,TGTGCCAGCAGCTTTTCCTGGACTTCTCAAGAGACCCAGTACTTC
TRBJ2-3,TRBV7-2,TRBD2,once,CASSLGSSGTADTQYF,TGTGCCAGCAGCTTAGGGAGTAGCGGGACCGCAGATACGCAGTATTTT
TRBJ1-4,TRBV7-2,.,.,CASSPQGEKLFF,TGTGCCAGCAGCCCCCAGGGGGAAAAACTGTTTTTT
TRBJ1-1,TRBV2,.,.,CASRRGIFTEAFF,TGTGCCAGCAGACGAGGTATATTCACTGAAGCTTTCTTT
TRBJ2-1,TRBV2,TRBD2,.,CATSELAGVEQFF,TGTGCCACCTCAGAGCTAGCGGGGGTGGAGCAGTTCTTC
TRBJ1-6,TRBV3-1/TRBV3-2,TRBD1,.,CASSQGAGGSSPLHF,TGTGCCAGCAGCCAAGGGGCAGGGGGCTCTTCACCCCTCCACTTT
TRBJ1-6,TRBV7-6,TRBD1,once,CASSSGQGSGSPLHF,TGTGCCAGCAGTTCCGGACAGGGCTCGGGGTCACCCCTCCACTTT
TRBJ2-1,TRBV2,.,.,CASSGKISGSTYNEQFF,TGTGCCAGCAGTGGCAAAATTAGCGGCAGTACCTACAATGAGCAGTTCTTC
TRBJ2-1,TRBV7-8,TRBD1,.,CASSRGTGDEQFF,TGTGCCAGCAGCAGGGGGACAGGGGATGAGCAGTTCTTC
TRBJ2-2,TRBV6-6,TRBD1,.,CASSFGTANTGELFF,TGTGCCAGCAGCTTCGGGACAGCTAACACCGGGGAGCTGTTTTTT
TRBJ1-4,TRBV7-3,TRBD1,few,CASTSAPDRVREKLFF,TGTGCCAGCACCTCAGCCCCGGACAGGGTAAGAGAAAAACTGTTTTTT
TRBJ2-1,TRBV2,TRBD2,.,CASSRLAVGANEQFF,TGTGCCAGCAGTCGACTAGCGGTGGGGGCCAATGAGCAGTTCTTC
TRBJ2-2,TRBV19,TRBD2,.,CASQVAGDYTGELFF,TGTGCCAGTCAAGTAGCGGGGGACTACACCGGGGAGCTGTTTTTT
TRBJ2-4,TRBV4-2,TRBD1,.,CASSQVDRGGNIQYF,TGTGCCAGCAGCCAAGTCGACAGGGGTGGTAACATTCAGTACTTC
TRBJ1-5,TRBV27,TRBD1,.,CASSADGAGGYQPQHF,TGTGCCAGCAGTGCAGATGGGGCAGGGGGTTATCAGCCCCAGCATTTT
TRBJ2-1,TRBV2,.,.,CASRDSGQTQFF,TGTGCCAGCAGGGATTCAGGACAGACGCAGTTCTTC
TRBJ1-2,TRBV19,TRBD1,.,CASTHRDRGTWAGYTF,TGTGCCAGTACCCACCGGGACAGGGGGACCTGGGCTGGCTACACCTTC
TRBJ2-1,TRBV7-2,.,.,CASRLISNEQFF,TGTGCCAGCAGACTTATCTCCAATGAGCAGTTCTTC
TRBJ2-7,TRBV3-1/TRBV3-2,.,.,CASSQGPVEQYF,TGTGCCAGCAGCCAGGGGCCAGTCGAGCAGTACTTC
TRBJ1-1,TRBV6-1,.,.,CASSEWVEGFF,TGTGCCAGCAGTGAATGGGTTGAGGGATTCTTT
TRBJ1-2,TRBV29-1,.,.,CSVIHQVYGYTF,TGCAGCGTCATCCACCAGGTCTATGGCTACACCTTC